The 4 T cell receptor beta chains given below trace back to one sample, sequenced in a study of vaccination effects on CD4 cells after COVID-19 (dated by TCRdb to the early 2020s). Library preparation used the immunoSEQ multiplex PCR assay. TCRdb obtained this table from immuneACCESS and retained in-frame rearrangements with V and J assigned. These tables miss some clones; where compared with another copy, unresolved V genes account for less than half of the shortfall, and the remainder is unexplained. This sample holds under 50,000 clones; about 67% were observed only once. Of the sample, about 5% is held by the ten largest clones. For these receptors, no antigen is known. After approximately eleven days of culture, CD4+ T cells were isolated with the EasySep CD4+ T cell isolation kit. The sequences come from CD4+ T cells from PBMCs cultured without peptide, collected before COVID-19 vaccination. All receptors derive from a human donor who received a COVID-19 vaccine.

This rearrangement joins TRBV30 to TRBJ1-2; D remains unclear. The V end was cut by 4 bases, the J end by 2 bases, with 14 bases between. The CDR3 has 14 residues. The germline gives CDR1 GTSNPN, CDR2 SVGIG (reference sequence). DNA for the CDR3: TGTGCCTGGACCCCCGGACCGGGGAACTATGGCTACACCTTC. This sequence encodes CAWTPGPGNYGYTF.

The chain is built from TRBV14 and TRBJ2-1, with D perhaps TRBD2 (7 bases). This CDR3 has 15 amino acids. Germline V gene lookup returns CDR1 SGHDN and CDR2 FVKESK. Trimming cost V 4 bases and J 6 bases, with 16 bases left between them. This CDR3 reads CASSPTLRGPNEQFF. CDR3 sequence (DNA): TGTGCCAGCAGCCCTACCTTGCGGGGGCCCAATGAGCAGTTCTTC.

The gene calls are TRBV23-1 and TRBJ2-5, with D tentatively TRBD1 or TRBD2 (5 bases each). TRBV23-1 is assigned to the ORF class and has an uncertain function. Trimming left V 3 bases short and J 4 bases short, with 9 bases between. The CDR3 is made up of 13 amino acids. CDR3 region: CASSQGTGETQYF. The CDR3 DNA is TGCGCCAGCAGTCAGGGGACGGGAGAGACCCAGTACTTC.

This clone was counted between two and nine times. The V gene is TRBV2, the J gene TRBJ1-5; the D is unclear. The CDR3 is made up of 14 amino acids. Germline V gene lookup returns CDR1 SNHLY and CDR2 FYNNEI. V lost 1 base to trimming and J lost 0 bases, with 4 bases between them. CDR3 loop: CASSEVGSNQPQHF. CDR3 coding DNA: TGTGCCAGCAGTGAAGTGGGTAGCAATCAGCCCCAGCATTTT.